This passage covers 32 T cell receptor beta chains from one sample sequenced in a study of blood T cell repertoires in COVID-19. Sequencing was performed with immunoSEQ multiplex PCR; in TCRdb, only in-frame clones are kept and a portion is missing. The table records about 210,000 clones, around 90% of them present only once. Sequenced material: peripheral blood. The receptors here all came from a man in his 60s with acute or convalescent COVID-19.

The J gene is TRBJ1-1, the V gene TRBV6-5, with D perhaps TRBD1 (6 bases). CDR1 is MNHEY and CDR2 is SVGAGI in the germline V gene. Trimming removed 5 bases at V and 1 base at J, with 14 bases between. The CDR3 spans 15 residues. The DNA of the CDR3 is TGTGCCAGCAGTCTCGGGGGGCGCGGGAACACTGAAGCTTTCTTT. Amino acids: CASSLGGRGNTEAFF.

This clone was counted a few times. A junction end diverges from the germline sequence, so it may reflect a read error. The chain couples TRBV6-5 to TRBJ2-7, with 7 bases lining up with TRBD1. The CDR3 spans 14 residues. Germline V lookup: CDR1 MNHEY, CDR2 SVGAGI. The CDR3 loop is CASNYRGSSYEQYF. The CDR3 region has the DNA TGTGCCAGCAATTACAGGGGTAGCTCCTACGAGCAGTACTTC.

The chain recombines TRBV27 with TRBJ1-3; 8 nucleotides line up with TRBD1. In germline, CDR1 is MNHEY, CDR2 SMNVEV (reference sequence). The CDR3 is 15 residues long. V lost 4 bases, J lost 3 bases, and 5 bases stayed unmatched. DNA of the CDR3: TGTGCCAGCAGTTCGGCCGGACAGGGTGGAAACACCATATATTTT. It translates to CASSSAGQGGNTIYF.

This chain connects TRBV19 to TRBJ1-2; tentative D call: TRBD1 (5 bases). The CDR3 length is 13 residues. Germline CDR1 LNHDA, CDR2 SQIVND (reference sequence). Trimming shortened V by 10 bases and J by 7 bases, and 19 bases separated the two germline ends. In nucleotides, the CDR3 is TGTGCCACTAAGGGGCCGGGCCTTTTTGGCTACACCTTC. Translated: CATKGPGLFGYTF.

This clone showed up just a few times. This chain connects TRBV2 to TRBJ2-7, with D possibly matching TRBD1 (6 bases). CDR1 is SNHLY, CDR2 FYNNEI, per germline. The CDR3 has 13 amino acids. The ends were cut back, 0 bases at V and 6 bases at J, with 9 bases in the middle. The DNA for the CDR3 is TGTGCCAGCAGTGAAGCAGCACAGGGCGAGCAGTACTTC. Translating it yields CASSEAAQGEQYF.

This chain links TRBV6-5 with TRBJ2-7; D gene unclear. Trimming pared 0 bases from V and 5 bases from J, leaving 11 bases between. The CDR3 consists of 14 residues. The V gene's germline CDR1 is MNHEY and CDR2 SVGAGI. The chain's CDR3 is CASSYSTLGNEQYF. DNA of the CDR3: TGTGCCAGCAGTTACTCGACATTGGGTAACGAGCAGTACTTC.

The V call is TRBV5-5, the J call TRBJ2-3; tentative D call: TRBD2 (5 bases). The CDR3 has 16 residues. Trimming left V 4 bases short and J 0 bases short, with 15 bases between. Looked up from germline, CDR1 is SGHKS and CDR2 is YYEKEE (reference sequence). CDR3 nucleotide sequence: TGTGCCAGCAGCCTAGAGCGGAAGGCTAGCACAGATACGCAGTATTTT. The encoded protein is CASSLERKASTDTQYF.

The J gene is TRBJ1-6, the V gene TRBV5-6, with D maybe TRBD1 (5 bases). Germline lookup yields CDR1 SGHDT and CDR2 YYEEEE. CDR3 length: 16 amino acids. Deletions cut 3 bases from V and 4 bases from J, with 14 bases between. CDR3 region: CASSSYDSPYNSPLHF. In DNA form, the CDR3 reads TGTGCCAGCAGCTCCTACGACAGTCCATATAATTCACCCCTCCACTTT.

The CDR3 sequence: CASSRGGHQPQHF. The CDR3 DNA sequence: TGTGCCAGCAGCCGAGGGGGACATCAGCCCCAGCATTTT. This chain uses TRBV3-1 (or the pseudogene TRBV3-2) with TRBJ1-5; possibly TRBD1 for D (6 bases). CDR1 is LGHDT and CDR2 is YNNKEL in the germline V gene (reference sequence). V was shortened by 4 bases and J by 5 bases, with 9 bases between the two germline ends. This CDR3 is 13 amino acids long.

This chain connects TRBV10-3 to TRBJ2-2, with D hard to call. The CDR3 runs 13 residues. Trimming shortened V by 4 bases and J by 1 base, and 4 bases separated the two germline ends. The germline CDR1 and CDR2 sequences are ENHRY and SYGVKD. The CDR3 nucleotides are TGTGCCATCAGTGGACAGAACACCGGGGAGCTGTTTTTT. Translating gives CAISGQNTGELFF.

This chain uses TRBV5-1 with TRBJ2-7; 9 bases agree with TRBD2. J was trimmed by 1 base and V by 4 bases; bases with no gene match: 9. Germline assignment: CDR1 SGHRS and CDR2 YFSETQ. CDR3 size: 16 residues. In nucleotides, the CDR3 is TGCGCCAGCAGCGATAACCCTAGCGGGGCGTCCTACGAGCAGTACTTC. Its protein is CASSDNPSGASYEQYF.

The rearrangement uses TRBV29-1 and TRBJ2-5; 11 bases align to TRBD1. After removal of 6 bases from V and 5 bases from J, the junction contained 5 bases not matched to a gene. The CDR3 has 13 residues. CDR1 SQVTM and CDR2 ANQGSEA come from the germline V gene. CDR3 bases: TGCAGCGTAGAGGGACAGGGGGTGGAGACCCAGTACTTC. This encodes CSVEGQGVETQYF.

Written as DNA, the CDR3 is TGCGCCAGCAGCCAAGACGGGACAGGTGGAGGTCAGCCCCAGCATTTT. It yields the protein CASSQDGTGGGQPQHF. The genes are TRBV4-1 and TRBJ1-5; 8 nucleotides align to TRBD1. This CDR3 comprises 16 residues. In germline, CDR1 is MGHRA, CDR2 YSYEKL. Trimming took 0 bases from V and 6 from J; bases not matched to a gene: 7.

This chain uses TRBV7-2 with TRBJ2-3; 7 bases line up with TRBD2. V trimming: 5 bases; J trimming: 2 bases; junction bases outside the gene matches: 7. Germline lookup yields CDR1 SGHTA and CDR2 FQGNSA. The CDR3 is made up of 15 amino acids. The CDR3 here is CASSRTSLPTDTQYF. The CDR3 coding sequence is TGTGCCAGCAGCCGGACTAGTCTCCCCACAGATACGCAGTATTTT.

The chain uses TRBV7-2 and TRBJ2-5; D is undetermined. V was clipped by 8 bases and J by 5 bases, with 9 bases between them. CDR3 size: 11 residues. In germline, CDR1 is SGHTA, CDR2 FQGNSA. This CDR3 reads CASAAGETQYF. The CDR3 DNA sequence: TGTGCCAGCGCGGCTGGGGAGACCCAGTACTTC.

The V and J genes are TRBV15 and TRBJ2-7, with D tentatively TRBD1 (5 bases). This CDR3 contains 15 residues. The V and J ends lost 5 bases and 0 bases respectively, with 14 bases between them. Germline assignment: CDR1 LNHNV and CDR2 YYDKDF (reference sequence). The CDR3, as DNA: TGTGCCACCAGCCCTGGACACTTGAGCTCCTACGAGCAGTACTTC. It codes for CATSPGHLSSYEQYF.

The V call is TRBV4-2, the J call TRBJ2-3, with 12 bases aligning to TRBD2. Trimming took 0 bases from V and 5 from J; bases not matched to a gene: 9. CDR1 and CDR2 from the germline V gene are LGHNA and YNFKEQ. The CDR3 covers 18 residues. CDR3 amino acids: CASSQDWLAGGREDTQYF. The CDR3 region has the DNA TGTGCCAGCAGCCAAGATTGGCTAGCGGGGGGGCGGGAAGATACGCAGTATTTT.

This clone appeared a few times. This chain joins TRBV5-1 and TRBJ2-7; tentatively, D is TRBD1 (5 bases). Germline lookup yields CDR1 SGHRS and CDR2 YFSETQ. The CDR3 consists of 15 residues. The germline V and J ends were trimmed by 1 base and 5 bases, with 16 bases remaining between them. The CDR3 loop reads CASSLWQGLVNEQYF. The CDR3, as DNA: TGCGCCAGCAGCTTGTGGCAGGGCCTAGTAAACGAGCAGTACTTC. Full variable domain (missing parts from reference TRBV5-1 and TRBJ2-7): KAGVTQTPRYLIKTRGQQVTLSCSPISGHRSVSWYQQTPGQGLQFLFEYFSETQRNKGNFPGRFSGRQFSNSRSEMNVSTLELGDSALYLCASSLWQGLVNEQYFGPGTRLTVT.

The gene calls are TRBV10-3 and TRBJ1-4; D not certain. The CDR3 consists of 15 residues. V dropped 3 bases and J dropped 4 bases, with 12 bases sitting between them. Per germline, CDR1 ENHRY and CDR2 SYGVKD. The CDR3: CAISEDGRGNEKLFF. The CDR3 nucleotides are TGTGCCATCAGTGAAGACGGACGGGGTAATGAAAAACTGTTTTTT.

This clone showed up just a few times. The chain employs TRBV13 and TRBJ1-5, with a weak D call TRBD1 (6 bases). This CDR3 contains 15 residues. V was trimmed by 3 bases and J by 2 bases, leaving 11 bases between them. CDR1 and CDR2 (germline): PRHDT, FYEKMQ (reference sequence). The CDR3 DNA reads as TGTGCCAGCAGCTTGCAGGCAGGGGGCAATCAGCCCCAGCATTTT. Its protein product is CASSLQAGGNQPQHF.

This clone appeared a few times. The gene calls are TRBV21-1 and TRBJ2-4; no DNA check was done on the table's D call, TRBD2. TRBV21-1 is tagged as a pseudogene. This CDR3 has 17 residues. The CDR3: CASSKVWRGRAKNIQYF. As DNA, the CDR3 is TGTGCCAGCAGCAAAGTATGGAGGGGTCGAGCCAAAAACATTCAGTACTTC.

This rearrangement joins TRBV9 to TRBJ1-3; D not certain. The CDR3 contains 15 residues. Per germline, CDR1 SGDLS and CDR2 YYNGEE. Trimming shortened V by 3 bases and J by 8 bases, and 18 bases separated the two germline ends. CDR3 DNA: TGTGCCAGCAGCGCCTCGACAAGCAAGGACTACACCATATATTTT. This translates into CASSASTSKDYTIYF.

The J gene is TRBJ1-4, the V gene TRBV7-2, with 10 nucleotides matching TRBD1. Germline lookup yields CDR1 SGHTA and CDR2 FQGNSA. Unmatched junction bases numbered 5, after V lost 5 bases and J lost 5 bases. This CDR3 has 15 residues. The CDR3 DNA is TGTGCCAGCAGCCGTGACAGGGGGCGGAATGAAAAACTGTTTTTT. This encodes CASSRDRGRNEKLFF.

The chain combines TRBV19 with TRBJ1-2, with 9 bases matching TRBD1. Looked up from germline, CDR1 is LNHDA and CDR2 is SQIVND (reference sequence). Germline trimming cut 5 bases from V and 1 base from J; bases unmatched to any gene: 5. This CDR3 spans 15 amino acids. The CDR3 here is CASSLDRGHNYGYTF. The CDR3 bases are TGTGCCAGTAGTTTGGACAGGGGCCATAACTATGGCTACACCTTC.

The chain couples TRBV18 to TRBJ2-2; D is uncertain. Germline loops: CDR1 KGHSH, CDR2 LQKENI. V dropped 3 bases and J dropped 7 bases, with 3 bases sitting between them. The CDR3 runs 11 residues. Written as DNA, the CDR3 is TGTGCCAGCTCACCTAGCGGGGAGCTGTTTTTT. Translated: CASSPSGELFF.

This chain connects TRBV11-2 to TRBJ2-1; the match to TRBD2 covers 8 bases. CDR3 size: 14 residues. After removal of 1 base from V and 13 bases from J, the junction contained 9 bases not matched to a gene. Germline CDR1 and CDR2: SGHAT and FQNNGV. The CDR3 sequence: CASSLAGGGRNQFF. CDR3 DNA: TGTGCCAGCAGCTTAGCGGGCGGGGGGAGGAATCAGTTCTTC.

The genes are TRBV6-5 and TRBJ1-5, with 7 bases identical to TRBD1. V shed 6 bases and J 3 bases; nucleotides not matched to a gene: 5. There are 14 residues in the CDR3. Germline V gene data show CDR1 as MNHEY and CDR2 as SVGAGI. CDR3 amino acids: CASRPGQINQPQHF. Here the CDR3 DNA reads TGTGCCAGCAGGCCGGGACAGATCAATCAGCCCCAGCATTTT.

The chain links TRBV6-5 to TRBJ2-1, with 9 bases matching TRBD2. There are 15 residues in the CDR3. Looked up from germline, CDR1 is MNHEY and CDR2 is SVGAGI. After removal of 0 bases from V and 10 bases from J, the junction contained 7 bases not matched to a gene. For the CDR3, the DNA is TGTGCCAGCAGTTACTCCGGCGGGGGGGTCCGCGAGCAGTTCTTC. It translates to CASSYSGGGVREQFF.

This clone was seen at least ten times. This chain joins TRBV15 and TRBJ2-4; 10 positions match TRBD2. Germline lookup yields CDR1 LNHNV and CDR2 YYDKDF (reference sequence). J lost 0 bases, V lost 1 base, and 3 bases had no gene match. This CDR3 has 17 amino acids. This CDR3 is CATSRGGLALAKNIQYF. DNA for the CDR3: TGTGCCACCAGCAGAGGGGGACTAGCGCTAGCCAAAAACATTCAGTACTTC.

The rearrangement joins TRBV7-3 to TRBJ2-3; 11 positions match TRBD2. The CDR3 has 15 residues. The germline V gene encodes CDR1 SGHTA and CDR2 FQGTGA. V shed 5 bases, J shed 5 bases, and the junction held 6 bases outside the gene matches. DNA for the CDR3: TGTGCCAGCAGCCTTAGCGGGGGGGCGATAGATACGCAGTATTTT. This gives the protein CASSLSGGAIDTQYF. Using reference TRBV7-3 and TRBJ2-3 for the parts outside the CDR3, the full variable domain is GAGVSQTPSNKVTEKGKYVELRCDPISGHTALYWYRQSLGQGPEFLIYFQGTGAADDSGLPNDRFFAVRPEGSVSTLKIQRTERGDSAVYLCASSLSGGAIDTQYFGPGTRLTVL.

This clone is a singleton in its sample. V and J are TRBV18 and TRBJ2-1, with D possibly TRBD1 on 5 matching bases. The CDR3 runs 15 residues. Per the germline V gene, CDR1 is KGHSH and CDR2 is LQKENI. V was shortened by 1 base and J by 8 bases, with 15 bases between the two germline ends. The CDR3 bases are TGTGCCAGCTCACCACGGTCAGGGTTGTTGCATGAGCAGTTCTTC. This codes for CASSPRSGLLHEQFF.

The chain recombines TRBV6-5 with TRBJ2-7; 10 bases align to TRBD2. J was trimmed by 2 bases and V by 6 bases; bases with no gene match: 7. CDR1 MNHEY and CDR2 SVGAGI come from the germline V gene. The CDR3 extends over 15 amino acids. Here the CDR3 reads CASRSGGAPAYEQYF. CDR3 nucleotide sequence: TGTGCCAGCAGAAGCGGGGGGGCCCCGGCCTACGAGCAGTACTTC.